Listed here are 11 T cell receptor beta chains from one sample, sequenced in a study of CD8 T cells in Susac syndrome. Random-hexamer reverse transcription was applied to roughly 0.5 to 1 ug RNA. TCRdb redid the calling of the immunoSEQ multiplex PCR reads with MiXCR, one entry per CDR3 protein. The sample carries tens of thousands of distinct CDR3 sequences, 85% to 95% recorded once. Sequencing was carried out using CD8+ T cells from PBMCs. All receptors derive from a human donor in good health.

The chain uses TRBV6-2 or TRBV6-3 and TRBJ2-1; the D is unclear. Per the germline V gene, CDR1 is MNHEY and CDR2 is SVGEGT. V shed 10 bases and J shed 8 bases, with 21 bases lying between them. The CDR3 sequence is 14 residues long. CDR3 sequence reads: CATLRRDSLDEQFF. The CDR3 nucleotides read TGTGCCACCCTACGAAGGGATTCTCTCGATGAGCAGTTCTTC.

CDR3 protein: CAISESDRNQPQHF. CDR3 nucleotide sequence: TGTGCCATCAGTGAGTCGGACAGGAATCAGCCCCAGCATTTT. The chain joins TRBV10-3 to TRBJ1-5, with 7 bases fitting TRBD1. V trimming: 0 bases; J trimming: 4 bases; junction bases outside the gene matches: 0. The CDR3 has 14 residues. From germline, CDR1 is ENHRY and CDR2 SYGVKD.

The chain uses TRBV4-1 and TRBJ2-1; 12 bases align to TRBD2. Germline loops: CDR1 MGHRA, CDR2 YSYEKL. The CDR3 sequence is 16 residues long. Unmatched junction bases numbered 9, after V lost 4 bases and J lost 8 bases. The CDR3 DNA reads as TGCGCCAGCAGCCTCGGGGCTAGCGGGGGGGCGGATGAGCAGTTCTTC. This codes for CASSLGASGGADEQFF.

The V gene is TRBV19, the J gene TRBJ2-7, with 9 bases lining up with TRBD1. Trimming took 5 bases from V and 5 from J; bases not matched to a gene: 10. This CDR3 is built from 15 residues. CDR1 and CDR2 (germline): LNHDA, SQIVND (reference sequence). CDR3 DNA sequence: TGTGCCAGTAGTCTTGACAGGGGGGTTGTCAACGAGCAGTACTTC. Encoded protein: CASSLDRGVVNEQYF.

The rearrangement links TRBV20-1 to TRBJ2-2; a weak D match, TRBD1 (5 bases). V lost 0 bases to trimming and J lost 3 bases, with 11 bases between them. This CDR3 is built from 15 residues. CDR1 is DFQATT, CDR2 SNEGSKA, per germline (reference sequence). CDR3 in amino acids: CSARDGQGDTGELFF. The CDR3 DNA follows: TGCAGTGCTAGAGATGGCCAGGGCGACACCGGGGAGCTGTTTTTT.

In nucleotides, the CDR3 is TGCAGCGTTGAAGTTGGACCGCCACCATACGAGCAGTACTTC. Protein product: CSVEVGPPPYEQYF. The chain has TRBV29-1 and TRBJ2-7; D is ambiguous. V gave up 1 base and J gave up 4 bases, with 14 bases separating them. The CDR3 is 14 amino acids. Germline V gene lookup returns CDR1 SQVTM and CDR2 ANQGSEA.

CDR3: CASSYSRRSTEAFF. The CDR3 nucleotides are TGTGCCAGCAGTTACTCGCGGAGGAGCACTGAAGCTTTCTTT. The chain uses TRBV6-2 or TRBV6-3 and TRBJ1-1; D uncertain. The CDR3 covers 14 residues. Germline V CDR1 and CDR2: MNHEY, SVGEGT. V was trimmed by 0 bases and J by 4 bases, leaving 9 bases between them.

This chain links TRBV6-2 or TRBV6-3 with TRBJ1-1; 8 nucleotides agree with TRBD1. This CDR3 is built from 13 residues. CDR1 is MNHEY, CDR2 SVGEGT, per germline. V lost 2 bases and J lost 7; bases outside the gene matches: 3. The CDR3 sequence: CASSYPTGVEAFF. CDR3 DNA sequence: TGTGCCAGCAGTTACCCGACAGGGGTTGAAGCTTTCTTT.

This clonotype appeared a single time. The genes are TRBV12-3 or TRBV12-4 and TRBJ2-5; 9 positions match TRBD2. The CDR3 is made up of 14 amino acids. V trimming: 3 bases; J trimming: 3 bases; junction bases outside the gene matches: 2. CDR3 sequence reads: CASSFLAGKETQYF. The CDR3 DNA is TGTGCCAGCAGTTTTCTAGCGGGGAAAGAGACCCAGTACTTC.

The chain has TRBV4-3 and TRBJ1-1; 8 nucleotides match TRBD1. Germline V CDR1 and CDR2: LGHNA, YSLEER. J lost 3 bases, V lost 4 bases, and 7 bases had no gene match. The CDR3 covers 15 residues. In nucleotides, the CDR3 is TGCGCCAGCAGCCCGACAGGGGATGAGGACACTGAAGCTTTCTTT. Protein sequence: CASSPTGDEDTEAFF.

The sample holds one count of this clonotype. The chain employs TRBV19 and TRBJ2-1, with 7 nucleotides matching TRBD1. The germline V gene encodes CDR1 LNHDA and CDR2 SQIVND (reference sequence). This CDR3 contains 14 residues. Germline trimming cut 5 bases from V and 7 bases from J; bases unmatched to any gene: 8. CDR3 sequence reads: CASSYWDRGNEQFF. CDR3 in DNA: TGTGCCAGTAGTTATTGGGACAGAGGGAATGAGCAGTTCTTC.